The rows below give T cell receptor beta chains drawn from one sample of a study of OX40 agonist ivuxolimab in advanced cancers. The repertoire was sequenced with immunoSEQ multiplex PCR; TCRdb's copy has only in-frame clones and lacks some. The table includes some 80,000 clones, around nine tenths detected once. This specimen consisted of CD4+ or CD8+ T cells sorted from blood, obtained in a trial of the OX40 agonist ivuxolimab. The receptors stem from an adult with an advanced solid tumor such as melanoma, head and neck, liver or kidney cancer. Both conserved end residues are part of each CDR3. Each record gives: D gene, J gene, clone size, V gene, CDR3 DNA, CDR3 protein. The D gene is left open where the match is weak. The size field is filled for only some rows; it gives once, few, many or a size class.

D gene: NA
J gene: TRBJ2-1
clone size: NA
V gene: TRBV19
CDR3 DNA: TGTGCCAGTAGTATAGATCAACTAGCTAACAATGAGCAGTTCTTC
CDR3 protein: CASSIDQLANNEQFF

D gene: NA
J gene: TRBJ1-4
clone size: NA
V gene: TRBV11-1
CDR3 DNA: TGTGCCAGCAGCTCCCAGGCGTCGCGGGAAAAACTGTTTTTT
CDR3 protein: CASSSQASREKLFF

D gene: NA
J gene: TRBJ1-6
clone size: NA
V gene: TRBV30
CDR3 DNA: TGTGCCTGGGGGCGGGCCTATAATTCACCCCTCCACTTT
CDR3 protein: CAWGRAYNSPLHF

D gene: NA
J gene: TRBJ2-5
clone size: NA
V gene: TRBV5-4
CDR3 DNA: TGTGCCACCCGTAGCGGGACAGAAGAGACCCAGTACTTC
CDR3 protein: CATRSGTEETQYF

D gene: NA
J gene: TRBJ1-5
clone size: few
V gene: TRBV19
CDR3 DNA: TGTGCCAGTAGTAGGGGCAGGGTTAGCAATCAGCCCCAGCATTTT
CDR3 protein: CASSRGRVSNQPQHF

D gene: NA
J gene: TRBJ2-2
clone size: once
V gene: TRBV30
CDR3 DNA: TGTGCCTGGAGTCAAAACGGGGGAACCGGGGAGCTGTTTTTT
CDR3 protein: CAWSQNGGTGELFF

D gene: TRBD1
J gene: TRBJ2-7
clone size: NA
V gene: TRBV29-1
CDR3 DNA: TGCAGCGTTGGGACAGGGGGTTTCTACGAGCAGTACTTC
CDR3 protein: CSVGTGGFYEQYF

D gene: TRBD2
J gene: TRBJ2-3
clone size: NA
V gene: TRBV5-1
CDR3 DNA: TGCGCCAGCAGCTTGGGGCTAGCGGGAGCGGTTGCCACAGATACGCAGTATTTT
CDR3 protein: CASSLGLAGAVATDTQYF

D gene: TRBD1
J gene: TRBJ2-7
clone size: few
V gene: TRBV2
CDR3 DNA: TGTGCCAGCAGTGAAGGGGGGACAGGGCTAGGCGAGCAGTACTTC
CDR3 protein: CASSEGGTGLGEQYF

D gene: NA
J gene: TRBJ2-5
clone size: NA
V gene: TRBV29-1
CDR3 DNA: TGCAGCGTGGGGCAGGGAGACGAGACCCAGTACTTC
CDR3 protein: CSVGQGDETQYF

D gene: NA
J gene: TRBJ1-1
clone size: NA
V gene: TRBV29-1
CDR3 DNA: TGCAGCGTTGTCGTGACAGTCAGTGAAGCTTTCTTT
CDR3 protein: CSVVVTVSEAFF

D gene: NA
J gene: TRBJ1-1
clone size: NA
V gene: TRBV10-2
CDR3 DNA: TGCGCCAGCAGTGATAGGCAGGGGGAAGCTTTCTTT
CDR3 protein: CASSDRQGEAFF

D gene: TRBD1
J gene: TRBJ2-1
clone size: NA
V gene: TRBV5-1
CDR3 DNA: TGCGCCAGCAGCTCTCCGGGACAGGGGATCAATGAGCAGTTCTTC
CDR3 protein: CASSSPGQGINEQFF

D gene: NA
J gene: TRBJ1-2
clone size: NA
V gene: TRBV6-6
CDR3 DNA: TGTGCCAGCAGCCCGGACAGTTACTATGGCTACACCTTC
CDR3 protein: CASSPDSYYGYTF

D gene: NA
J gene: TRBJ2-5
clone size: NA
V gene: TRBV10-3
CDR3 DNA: TGTGCCATCAGTGAGGGGAAGGACAGCCTTCAAGAGACCCAGTACTTC
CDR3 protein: CAISEGKDSLQETQYF

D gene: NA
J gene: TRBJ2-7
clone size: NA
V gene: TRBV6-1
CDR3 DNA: TGTGCCAGCAGTGAACGGTGGGGGGCGGGCGAGCAGTACTTC
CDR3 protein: CASSERWGAGEQYF

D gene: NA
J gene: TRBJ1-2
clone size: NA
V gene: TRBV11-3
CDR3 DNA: TGTGCCAGCACCCGGGGGGGGTATGGCTACACCTTC
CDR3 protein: CASTRGGYGYTF

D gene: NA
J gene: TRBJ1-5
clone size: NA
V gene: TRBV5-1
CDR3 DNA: TGCGCCAGCAGCTTGGCAGGGGCCACTTATCAGCCCCAGCATTTT
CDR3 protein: CASSLAGATYQPQHF

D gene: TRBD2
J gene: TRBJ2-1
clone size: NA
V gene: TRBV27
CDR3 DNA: TGTGCCAGCAGTCCTCTATGGACTAGCGGGGTCGGTATTGAGCAGTTCTTC
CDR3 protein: CASSPLWTSGVGIEQFF

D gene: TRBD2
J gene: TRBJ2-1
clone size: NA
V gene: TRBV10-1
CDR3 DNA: TGCGCCAGCAGTGAAGGGCTAGCGGGTTTCTACAATGAGCAGTTCTTC
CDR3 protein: CASSEGLAGFYNEQFF

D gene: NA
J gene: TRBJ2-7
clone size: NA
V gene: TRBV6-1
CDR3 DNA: TGTGCCAGCAGTCGAGGGAGCTCCTACGAGCAGTACTTC
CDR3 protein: CASSRGSSYEQYF

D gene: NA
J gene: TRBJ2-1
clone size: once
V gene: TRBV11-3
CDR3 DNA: TGTGCCAGCAGCTTGGGTCCCAGCAATGAGCAGTTCTTC
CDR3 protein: CASSLGPSNEQFF

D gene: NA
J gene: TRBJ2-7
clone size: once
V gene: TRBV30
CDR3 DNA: TGTGCCTGGAGTTTGTCTAGACGGGGTTTGCAGCAGTACTTC
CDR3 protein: CAWSLSRRGLQQYF

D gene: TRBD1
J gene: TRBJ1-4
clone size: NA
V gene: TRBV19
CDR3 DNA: TGTGCCAGTAGAAAGGGACAGGGCGTGGGAAGCGAAAAACTGTTTTTT
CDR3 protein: CASRKGQGVGSEKLFF

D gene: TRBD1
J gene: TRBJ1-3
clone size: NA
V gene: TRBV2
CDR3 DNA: TGTGCCAGCATTGGGGACAGGGGTAACACCATATATTTT
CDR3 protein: CASIGDRGNTIYF

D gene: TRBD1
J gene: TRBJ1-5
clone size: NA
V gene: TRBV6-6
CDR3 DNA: TGTGCCAGCAGTTACATACAGGGGAATCAGCCCCAGCATTTT
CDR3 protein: CASSYIQGNQPQHF

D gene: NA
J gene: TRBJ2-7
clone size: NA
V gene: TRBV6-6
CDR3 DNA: TGTGCCAGCAGTTACTCCCGGACCTCCTACGAGCAGTACTTC
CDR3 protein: CASSYSRTSYEQYF

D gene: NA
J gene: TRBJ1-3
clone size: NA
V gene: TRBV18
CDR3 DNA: TGTGCCAGCTCACCACTATCCTACTCTGGAAACACCATATATTTT
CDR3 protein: CASSPLSYSGNTIYF